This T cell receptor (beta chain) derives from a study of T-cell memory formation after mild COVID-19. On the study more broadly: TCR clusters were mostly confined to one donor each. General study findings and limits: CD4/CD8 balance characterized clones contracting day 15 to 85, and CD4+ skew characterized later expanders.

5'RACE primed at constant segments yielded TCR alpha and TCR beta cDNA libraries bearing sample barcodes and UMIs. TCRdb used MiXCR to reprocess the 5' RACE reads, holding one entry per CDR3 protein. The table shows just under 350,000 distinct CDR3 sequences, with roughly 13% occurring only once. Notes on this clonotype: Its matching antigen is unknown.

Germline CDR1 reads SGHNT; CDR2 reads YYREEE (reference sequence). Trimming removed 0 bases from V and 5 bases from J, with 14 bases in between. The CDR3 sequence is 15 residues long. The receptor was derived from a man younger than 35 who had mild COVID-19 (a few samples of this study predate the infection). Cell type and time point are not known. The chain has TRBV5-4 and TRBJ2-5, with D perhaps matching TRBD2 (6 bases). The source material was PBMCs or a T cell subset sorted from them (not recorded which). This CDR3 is CASSLAIGGEETQYF. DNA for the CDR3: TGTGCCAGCAGCTTGGCGATCGGGGGAGAGGAGACCCAGTACTTC.